This T cell receptor beta chain stems from a study of tumor-infiltrating lymphocytes in primary liver carcinoma. Making TCR beta cDNA involved 400 to 600 ng total RNA and a constant-region primer. Investigators got TCR beta libraries out of three nested multiplex PCR rounds, done with slightly modified ARM-PCR. Rounds one and two of PCR, each of about 10 cycles, were primed with TRBV1-TRBV30 forward primers and a C-beta reverse primer. A single record per CDR3 protein comes from TCRdb applying MiXCR to the multiplex PCR reads. The table has around 78,000 distinct CDR3 sequences, about two thirds seen once. About this clonotype itself: What it binds is unknown. One junction end disagrees with the germline gene, perhaps due to a read error.

Germline values: CDR1 SGHAT, CDR2 FQNNGV. This CDR3 is 16 amino acids long. Starting material for RNA and DNA co-extraction consisted of roughly 20-34 mg of unsorted bulk tissue. General study findings and limits: Blood had a significantly lower top-250-clone fraction than tumors did (p = 0.039).

The TCR was taken from a woman aged 60 to 75 with primary liver carcinoma and hepatitis B virus infection. The specimen sequenced was liver tumor tissue from sampling region 4. Subset in this sample: tumor region T4, right-lateral pole. The rearrangement links TRBV11-2 to TRBJ2-7, with TRBD2 identical over 8 bases. Written as DNA, the CDR3 is TGTGCCTGCAGTTACGGCGGGAGGACCTCGGGAAGCGAGCTGTACTTC. Protein product: CACSYGGRTSGSELYF.